This T cell receptor (beta chain) was documented in a study of blood T cell repertoires in COVID-19. Sequencing was performed with immunoSEQ multiplex PCR; in TCRdb, only in-frame clones are kept and a portion is missing. In the table there are more than 85,000 clones, under 85% of which are singletons. Germline V gene data show CDR1 as LNHDA and CDR2 as SQIVND (reference sequence). The CDR3 is 20 residues long. Trimming took 0 bases from V and 1 from J, leaving 21 bases between them. The clonotype was recovered from a human donor in a cohort sampled during active COVID-19. The chain employs TRBV19 and TRBJ2-2; the D gene is possibly TRBD1 (6 bases). Sequencing was done on a sample of peripheral blood. DNA of the CDR3: TGTGCCAGTAGTATAGATGTGGGACACAGGGACCTGAGGAACACCGGGGAGCTGTTTTTT. This translates into CASSIDVGHRDLRNTGELFF.